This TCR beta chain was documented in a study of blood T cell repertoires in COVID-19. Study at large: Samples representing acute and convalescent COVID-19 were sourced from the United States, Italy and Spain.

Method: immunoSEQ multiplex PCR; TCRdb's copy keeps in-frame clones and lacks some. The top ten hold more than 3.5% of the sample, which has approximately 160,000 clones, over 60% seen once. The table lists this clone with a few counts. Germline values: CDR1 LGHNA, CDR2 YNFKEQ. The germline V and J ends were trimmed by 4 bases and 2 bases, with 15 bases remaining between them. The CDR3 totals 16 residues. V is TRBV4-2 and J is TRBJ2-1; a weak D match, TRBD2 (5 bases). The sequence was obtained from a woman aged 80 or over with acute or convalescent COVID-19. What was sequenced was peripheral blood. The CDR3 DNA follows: TGTGCCAGCAGCCCGGATGGGGAGCGTGCCTACAATGAGCAGTTCTTC. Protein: CASSPDGERAYNEQFF.